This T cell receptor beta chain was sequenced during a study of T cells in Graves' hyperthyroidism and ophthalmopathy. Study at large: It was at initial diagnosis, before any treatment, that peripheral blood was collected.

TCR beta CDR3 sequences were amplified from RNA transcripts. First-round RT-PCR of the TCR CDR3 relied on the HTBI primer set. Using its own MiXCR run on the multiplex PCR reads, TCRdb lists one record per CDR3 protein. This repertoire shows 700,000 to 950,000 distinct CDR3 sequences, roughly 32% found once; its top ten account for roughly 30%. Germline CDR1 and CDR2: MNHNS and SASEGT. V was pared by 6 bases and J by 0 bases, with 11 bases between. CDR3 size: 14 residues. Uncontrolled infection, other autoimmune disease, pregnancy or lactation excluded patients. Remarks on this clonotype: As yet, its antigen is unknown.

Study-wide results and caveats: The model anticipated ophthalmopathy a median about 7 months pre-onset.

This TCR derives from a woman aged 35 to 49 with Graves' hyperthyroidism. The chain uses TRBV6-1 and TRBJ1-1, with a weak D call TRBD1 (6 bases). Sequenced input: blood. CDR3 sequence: CASRGTFMNTEAFF. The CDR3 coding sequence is TGTGCCAGCAGGGGGACATTTATGAACACTGAAGCTTTCTTT.